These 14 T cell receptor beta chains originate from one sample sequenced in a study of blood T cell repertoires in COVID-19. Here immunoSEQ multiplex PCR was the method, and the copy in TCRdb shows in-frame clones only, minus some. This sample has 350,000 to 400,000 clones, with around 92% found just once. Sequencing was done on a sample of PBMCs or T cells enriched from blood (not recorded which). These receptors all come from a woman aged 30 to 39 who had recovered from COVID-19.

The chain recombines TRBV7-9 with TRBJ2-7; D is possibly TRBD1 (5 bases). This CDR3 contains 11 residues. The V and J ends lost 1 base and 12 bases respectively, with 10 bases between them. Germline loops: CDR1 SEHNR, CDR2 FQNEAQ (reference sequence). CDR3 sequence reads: CASSLGQYWYF. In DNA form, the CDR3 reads TGTGCCAGCAGCTTAGGACAGTATTGGTACTTC.

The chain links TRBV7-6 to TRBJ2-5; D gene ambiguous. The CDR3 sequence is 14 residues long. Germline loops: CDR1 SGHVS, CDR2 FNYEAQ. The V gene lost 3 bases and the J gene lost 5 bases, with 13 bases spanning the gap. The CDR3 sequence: CASSLRHSSETQYF. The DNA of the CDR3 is TGTGCCAGCAGCTTGAGGCATAGCAGCGAGACCCAGTACTTC.

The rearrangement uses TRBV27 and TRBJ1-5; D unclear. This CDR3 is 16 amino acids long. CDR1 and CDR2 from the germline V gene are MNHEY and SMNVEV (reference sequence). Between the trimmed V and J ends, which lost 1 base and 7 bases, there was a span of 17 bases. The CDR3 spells CASSLLPLGGKQPQHF. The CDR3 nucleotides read TGTGCCAGCAGTTTATTACCCCTAGGAGGGAAGCAGCCCCAGCATTTT.

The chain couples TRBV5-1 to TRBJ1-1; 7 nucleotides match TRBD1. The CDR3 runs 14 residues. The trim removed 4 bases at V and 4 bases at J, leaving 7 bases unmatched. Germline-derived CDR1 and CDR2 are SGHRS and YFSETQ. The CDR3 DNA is TGCGCCAGCAGCCCGGTGACAGGGTTCACTGAAGCTTTCTTT. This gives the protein CASSPVTGFTEAFF.

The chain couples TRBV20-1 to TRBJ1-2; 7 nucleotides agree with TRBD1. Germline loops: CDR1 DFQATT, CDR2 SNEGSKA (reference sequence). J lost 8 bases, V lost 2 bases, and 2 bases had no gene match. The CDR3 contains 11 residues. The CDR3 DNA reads TGCAGTGCTAGATCAGGGGGGGGCTACACCTTC. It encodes CSARSGGGYTF.

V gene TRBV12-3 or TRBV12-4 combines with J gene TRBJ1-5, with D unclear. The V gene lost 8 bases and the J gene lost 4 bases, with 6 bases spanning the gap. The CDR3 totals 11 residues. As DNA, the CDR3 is TGTGCCAGCGGCCTTAATCAGCCCCAGCATTTT. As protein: CASGLNQPQHF.

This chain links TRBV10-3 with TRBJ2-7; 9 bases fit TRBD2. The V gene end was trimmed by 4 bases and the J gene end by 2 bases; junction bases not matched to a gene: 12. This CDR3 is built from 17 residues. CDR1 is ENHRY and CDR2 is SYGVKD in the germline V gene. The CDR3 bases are TGTGCCATCAGTGCGGTCCGGGGACTAGCAAGCCCCTACGAGCAGTACTTC. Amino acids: CAISAVRGLASPYEQYF.

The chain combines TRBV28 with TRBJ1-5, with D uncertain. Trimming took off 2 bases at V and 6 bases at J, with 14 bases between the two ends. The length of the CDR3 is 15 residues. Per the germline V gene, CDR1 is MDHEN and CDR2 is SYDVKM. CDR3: CASSLPAAWSQPQHF. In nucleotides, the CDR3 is TGTGCCAGCAGTTTACCGGCTGCATGGAGTCAGCCCCAGCATTTT.

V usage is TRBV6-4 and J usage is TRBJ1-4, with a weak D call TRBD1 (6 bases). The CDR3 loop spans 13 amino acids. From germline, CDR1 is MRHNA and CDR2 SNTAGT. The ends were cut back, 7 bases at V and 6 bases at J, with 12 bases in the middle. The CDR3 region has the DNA TGTGCCAGCAAACAGGGATCGGATGAAAAACTGTTTTTT. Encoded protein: CASKQGSDEKLFF.

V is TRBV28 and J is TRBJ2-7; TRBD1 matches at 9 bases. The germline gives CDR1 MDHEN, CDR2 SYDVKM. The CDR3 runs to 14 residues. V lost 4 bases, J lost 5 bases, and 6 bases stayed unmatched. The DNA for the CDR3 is TGTGCCAGCAGTTACCGGGACAGGGTCCACGAGCAGTACTTC. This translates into CASSYRDRVHEQYF.

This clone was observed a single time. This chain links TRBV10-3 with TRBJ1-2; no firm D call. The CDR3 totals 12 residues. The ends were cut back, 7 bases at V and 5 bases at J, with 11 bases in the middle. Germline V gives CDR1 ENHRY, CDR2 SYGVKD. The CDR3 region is CAITRTGYGYTF. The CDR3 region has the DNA TGTGCCATCACCCGAACGGGGTATGGCTACACCTTC.

The CDR3: CASSHRLAGVVYEQYF. The CDR3 DNA reads as TGCGCCAGCAGCCATCGACTAGCGGGAGTTGTCTACGAGCAGTACTTC. The chain couples TRBV5-1 to TRBJ2-7; 12 positions agree with TRBD2. Trimming took 4 bases from V and 3 from J; bases not matched to a gene: 8. This CDR3 is 16 amino acids long. CDR1 SGHRS and CDR2 YFSETQ come from the germline V gene.

The CDR3 is CASSLLLAGALNEQFF. The CDR3 DNA is TGCGCCAGCAGCCTACTACTAGCGGGAGCTTTGAATGAGCAGTTCTTC. V is TRBV5-1 and J is TRBJ2-1; 11 bases line up with TRBD2. Germline values: CDR1 SGHRS, CDR2 YFSETQ. CDR3 length equals 16 residues. V gave up 4 bases and J gave up 7 bases; unmatched junction bases: 10.

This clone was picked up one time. For the CDR3, the DNA is TGCGCCAGCAGCCAACCCTGGACTACAGGGGGCGATGTGAATACGCAGTATTTT. Its translation: CASSQPWTTGGDVNTQYF. The chain links TRBV4-1 to TRBJ2-3; TRBD1 agrees at 9 bases. This CDR3 comprises 18 residues. The ends lost 2 bases at V and 7 bases at J; junction bases unmatched: 16. Germline V gene lookup returns CDR1 MGHRA and CDR2 YSYEKL.